This TCR beta chain came from a study of early stage breast cancer tumors. Study as a whole: Each sample averaged approximately 9.9-fold read coverage.

V lost 3 bases, J lost 2 bases, and 8 bases lay in between. Germline CDR1 is LGHNA and CDR2 is YSLEER. The CDR3 is made up of 13 amino acids. Using immunoSEQ multiplex PCR, the repertoire was profiled, and TCRdb retains in-frame clones only, with some absent. The sample has 30,000 or so clones; roughly four fifths are singletons. Points on this clone: The target antigen is unknown.

Whole-study results and caveats: Tumors had roughly 2.5-fold higher T cell density and higher clonality than adjacent normal breast tissue.

Sequenced input: blood. The chain joins TRBV4-3 to TRBJ2-7; possible D gene TRBD1, 6 bases. This clonotype was obtained from a person aged 35-49 years with breast cancer. The CDR3, as DNA: TGCGCCAGCAGCCAGGGACAAACCTACGAGCAGTACTTC. Translation: CASSQGQTYEQYF.